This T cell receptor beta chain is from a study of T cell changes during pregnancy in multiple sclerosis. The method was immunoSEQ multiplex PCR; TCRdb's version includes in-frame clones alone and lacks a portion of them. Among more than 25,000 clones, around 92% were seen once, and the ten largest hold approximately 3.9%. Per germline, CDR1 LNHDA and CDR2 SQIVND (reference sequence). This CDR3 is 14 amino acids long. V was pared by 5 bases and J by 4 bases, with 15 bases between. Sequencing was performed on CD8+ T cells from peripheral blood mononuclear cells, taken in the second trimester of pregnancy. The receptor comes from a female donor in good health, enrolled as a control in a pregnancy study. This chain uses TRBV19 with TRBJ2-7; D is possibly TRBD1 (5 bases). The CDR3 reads CASSLQGIGYEQYF. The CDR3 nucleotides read TGTGCCAGTAGTCTCCAGGGAATAGGGTACGAGCAGTACTTC.